These 27 T cell receptor beta chains came from one sample sequenced in a study of cytomegalovirus exposure and HLA in healthy donors. 13 Jbeta primers and 60 Vbeta primers were used for the PCR. Assay used: immunoSEQ multiplex PCR; TCRdb lists only in-frame clones, some missing. This sample has about 150,000 clones; around two thirds occur once, and the top ten carry 1.5% to 2%. The sequencing input was PBMCs. The receptor source for this set is a woman aged 18-30 years in good health and CMV-seronegative.

The J gene is TRBJ2-1, the V gene TRBV9; TRBD1 agrees at 8 bases. V lost 4 bases, J lost 2 bases, and 5 bases stayed unmatched. Germline CDR1 is SGDLS and CDR2 is YYNGEE. The CDR3 length is 15 residues. The CDR3 bases are TGTGCCAGCAGCTTTAGGACAGGGCCCTACAATGAGCAGTTCTTC. This translates into CASSFRTGPYNEQFF. Together with reference TRBV9 and TRBJ2-1, the CDR3 gives the full variable domain: DSGVTQTPKHLITATGQRVTLRCSPRSGDLSVYWYQQSLDQGLQFLIQYYNGEERAKGNILERFSAQQFPDLHSELNLSSLELGDSALYFCASSFRTGPYNEQFFGPGTRLTVL.

The CDR3 DNA follows: TGTGCCAGCAGCTTGGGCCAGGCGAGCTCCTACGAGCAGTACTTC. It translates to CASSLGQASSYEQYF. This sequence joins TRBV5-4 and TRBJ2-7; D is ambiguous. The CDR3 extends over 15 amino acids. Trimming cost V 0 bases and J 0 bases, with 10 bases left between them. Germline CDR1 and CDR2: SGHNT and YYREEE (reference sequence). Drawing the rest from reference TRBV5-4 and TRBJ2-7, the complete variable domain is ETGVTQSPTHLIKTRGQQVTLRCSSQSGHNTVSWYQQALGQGPQFIFQYYREEENGRGNFPPRFSGLQFPNYSSELNVNALELDDSALYLCASSLGQASSYEQYFGPGTRLTVT.

This clone has just a few counts. The chain carries TRBV27 and TRBJ2-3, with TRBD2 as a possible D gene (6 bases). Germline V gene data show CDR1 as MNHEY and CDR2 as SMNVEV (reference sequence). Trimming pared 4 bases from V and 2 bases from J, leaving 10 bases between. The CDR3 loop spans 14 amino acids. The DNA of the CDR3 is TGTGCCAGCAGTTCCCCGGGACTCACAGATACGCAGTATTTT. Its translation is CASSSPGLTDTQYF.

This sequence joins TRBV2 and TRBJ1-5; the match to TRBD1 covers 7 bases. Germline V gene lookup returns CDR1 SNHLY and CDR2 FYNNEI. V shed 3 bases and J 4 bases; nucleotides not matched to a gene: 9. This CDR3 is built from 16 residues. CDR3 in amino acids: CASSDTFRGQNQPQHF. The CDR3, as DNA: TGTGCCAGCAGTGATACCTTTAGGGGGCAAAATCAGCCCCAGCATTTT. Full variable domain (remainder filled in from reference TRBV2 and TRBJ1-5): EPEVTQTPSHQVTQMGQEVILRCVPISNHLYFYWYRQILGQKVEFLVSFYNNEISEKSEIFDDQFSVERPDGSNFTLKIRSTKLEDSAMYFCASSDTFRGQNQPQHFGDGTRLSIL.

V and J are TRBV10-3 and TRBJ2-1, with 16 bases lining up with TRBD2. This CDR3 is built from 18 residues. J gave up 8 bases and V 7 bases, and 14 bases lay outside the gene matches. Germline V gene lookup returns CDR1 ENHRY and CDR2 SYGVKD. The CDR3 loop reads CAIKTGLAGGPRKDEQFF. DNA for the CDR3: TGTGCCATCAAAACGGGACTAGCGGGGGGGCCAAGAAAGGATGAGCAGTTCTTC.

CDR3 bases: TGTGCCAGCAGACCGGGACAGACGAAGCCCCAGCCCCAGCATTTT. This sequence encodes CASRPGQTKPQPQHF. The rearrangement links TRBV6-1 to TRBJ1-5; 7 bases are a match to TRBD1. The germline V gene encodes CDR1 MNHNS and CDR2 SASEGT. The V segment lost 6 bases and the J segment 7 bases; nucleotides outside the gene matches: 12. CDR3 length equals 15 residues.

The gene calls are TRBV7-3 and TRBJ2-1, with a tentative D call TRBD1 (5 bases). This CDR3 has 13 amino acids. V was clipped by 1 base and J by 10 bases, with 11 bases between them. CDR1 SGHTA and CDR2 FQGTGA come from the germline V gene. CDR3 bases: TGTGCCAGCAGCTTAATTTTTCAGGGCGAGCAGTTCTTC. This codes for CASSLIFQGEQFF.

The rearrangement joins TRBV28 to TRBJ2-7, with TRBD1 matching over 9 bases. V dropped 4 bases and J dropped 3; count of bases not matched to a gene: 4. CDR1 is MDHEN and CDR2 is SYDVKM in the germline V gene. The CDR3 runs to 14 residues. This CDR3 reads CASSYPGQGYEQYF. The CDR3 region has the DNA TGTGCCAGCAGTTACCCGGGACAGGGCTACGAGCAGTACTTC. The full variable domain, rest sourced from reference TRBV28 and TRBJ2-7, is DVKVTQSSRYLVKRTGEKVFLECVQDMDHENMFWYRQDPGLGLRLIYFSYDVKMKEKGDIPEGYSVSREKKERFSLILESASTNQTSMYLCASSYPGQGYEQYFGPGTRLTVT.

This clone has a handful of counts. The chain links TRBV7-9 to TRBJ2-5; D gene uncertain. The CDR3 covers 13 residues. CDR1 SEHNR and CDR2 FQNEAQ come from the germline V gene (reference sequence). Trimming left V 0 bases short and J 1 base short, with 3 bases between. The CDR3 region has the DNA TGTGCCAGCAGCTTAGCGGCCCAAGAGACCCAGTACTTC. It encodes CASSLAAQETQYF.

The CDR3 bases are TGCGCCAGCAGCCAGCAACTAGCGGGTAAGGAGCAGTACGTC. It encodes CASSQQLAGKEQYV. The genes are TRBV4-1 and TRBJ2-7; TRBD2 agrees at 9 bases. The trim removed 3 bases at V and 7 bases at J, leaving 7 bases unmatched. This CDR3 has 14 amino acids. Germline values: CDR1 MGHRA, CDR2 YSYEKL.

This clone was found a few times. The chain carries TRBV13 and TRBJ1-1; TRBD1 is a possible D gene (5 bases). V was pared by 3 bases and J by 2 bases, with 16 bases between. Germline V lookup: CDR1 PRHDT, CDR2 FYEKMQ (reference sequence). This CDR3 region has 16 residues. CDR3 sequence (DNA): TGTGCCAGCAGCTTTTTTAGGGGTGGGTTTAACACTGAAGCTTTCTTT. Translating gives CASSFFRGGFNTEAFF.

This chain uses TRBV6-6 with TRBJ1-1; D is unresolved. The CDR3 totals 14 residues. In germline, CDR1 is MNHNY, CDR2 SVGAGI (reference sequence). Trimming stripped 7 bases from V and 1 base from J, with 13 bases between. DNA of the CDR3: TGTGCCAGCACTCCAAATTTGAGGAACACTGAAGCTTTCTTT. Encoded protein: CASTPNLRNTEAFF.

A word on this clone: Other nucleotide sequences in the sample specify the same CDR3. The chain links TRBV9 to TRBJ2-6, with D unresolved. The CDR3 extends over 15 amino acids. CDR1 and CDR2 from the germline V gene are SGDLS and YYNGEE. V lost 0 bases, J lost 0 bases, and 4 bases lay in between. Here the CDR3 DNA reads TGTGCCAGCAGCGTAGCGGGCTCTGGGGCCAACGTCCTGACTTTC. It is translated as CASSVAGSGANVLTF.

There are a few counts of this clone. The rearrangement joins TRBV5-4 to TRBJ2-5; 9 bases are shared with TRBD1. V lost 4 bases, J lost 4 bases, and 11 bases stayed unmatched. The CDR3 loop spans 16 amino acids. Germline assignment: CDR1 SGHNT and CDR2 YYREEE (reference sequence). CDR3 protein: CASSPTGGVGSETQYF. The CDR3 DNA follows: TGTGCCAGCAGCCCCACAGGGGGCGTTGGTTCAGAGACCCAGTACTTC.

The genes are TRBV27 and TRBJ2-7; 9 bases fit TRBD2. This CDR3 is built from 14 residues. Germline CDR1 reads MNHEY; CDR2 reads SMNVEV (reference sequence). J gave up 4 bases and V 7 bases, and 8 bases lay outside the gene matches. CDR3 in amino acids: CASTGLAGLYEQYV. The DNA for the CDR3 is TGTGCCAGCACTGGTCTAGCGGGACTATACGAGCAGTACGTC.

V usage is TRBV6-5 and J usage is TRBJ2-1; TRBD1 matches 9 bases. The ends lost 2 bases at V and 4 bases at J; junction bases unmatched: 3. CDR3 length equals 15 residues. Germline V gives CDR1 MNHEY, CDR2 SVGAGI. This CDR3 reads CASSYGQGLYNEQFF. CDR3 in DNA: TGTGCCAGCAGTTACGGACAGGGGCTGTACAATGAGCAGTTCTTC.

This clone was detected a few times. The gene calls are TRBV27 and TRBJ2-1; D remains ambiguous. CDR1 is MNHEY, CDR2 SMNVEV, per germline (reference sequence). The CDR3 length is 11 residues. V was shortened by 3 bases and J by 9 bases, with 6 bases between the two germline ends. The CDR3 region has the DNA TGTGCCAGCAGTTTCAGTGGTGAGCAGTTCTTC. It translates to CASSFSGEQFF.

V gene TRBV6-6 combines with J gene TRBJ2-1; 7 nucleotides agree with TRBD1. Per germline, CDR1 MNHNY and CDR2 SVGAGI (reference sequence). Losses at the gene ends were 7 bases for V and 1 base for J; bases not matched to a gene: 7. CDR3 length: 15 amino acids. The DNA for the CDR3 is TGTGCCAGCAACGCAGGGGGTAGGTCCTACAATGAGCAGTTCTTC. Its translation is CASNAGGRSYNEQFF.

The gene calls are TRBV4-3 and TRBJ2-1; tentative D call: TRBD1 (5 bases). Trimming left V 2 bases short and J 7 bases short, with 12 bases between. Germline V gene lookup returns CDR1 LGHNA and CDR2 YSLEER. The CDR3 has 14 amino acids. CDR3 nucleotide sequence: TGCGCCAGCAGCCAATCGGACATCGGGAATGAGCAGTTCTTC. Its protein is CASSQSDIGNEQFF.

This chain's CDR3 is CASSLGPFGAGVYEQYF. The CDR3 DNA follows: TGCGCCAGCAGCTTGGGGCCGTTTGGGGCGGGGGTGTACGAGCAGTACTTC. V is TRBV5-1 and J is TRBJ2-7; 7 positions agree with TRBD2. The CDR3 consists of 17 residues. Germline values: CDR1 SGHRS, CDR2 YFSETQ. The J segment lost 4 bases and the V segment lost 0 bases, leaving 13 bases of the junction unmatched.

The chain joins TRBV27 to TRBJ2-3; 8 bases are shared with TRBD1. Germline V gene lookup returns CDR1 MNHEY and CDR2 SMNVEV (reference sequence). V trimming: 5 bases; J trimming: 3 bases; junction bases outside the gene matches: 4. The CDR3 loop spans 14 amino acids. CDR3 nucleotides: TGTGCCAGCAGTCAAGACAGGGGTACAGATACGCAGTATTTT. It encodes CASSQDRGTDTQYF.

The V and J genes are TRBV11-1 and TRBJ2-3; a possible D gene is TRBD1 (5 bases). Germline V CDR1 and CDR2: SGHAT, FQDESV (reference sequence). V gave up 1 base and J gave up 4 bases, with 6 bases separating them. This CDR3 contains 13 residues. The CDR3 DNA reads as TGTGCCAGCAGCTTAGAAGGGGCAGATACGCAGTATTTT. Translation gives CASSLEGADTQYF.

V and J are TRBV12-5 and TRBJ2-7; 14 bases match TRBD2. V shed 2 bases and J 6 bases; nucleotides not matched to a gene: 6. This CDR3 has 16 residues. Germline V CDR1 and CDR2: LGHNT, FRNRAP. The CDR3 reads CASGLSTSGRAGEQYV. The CDR3 DNA reads as TGTGCTAGTGGTTTGTCGACTAGCGGGAGGGCCGGCGAGCAGTACGTC.

V usage is TRBV7-2 and J usage is TRBJ2-5, with D possibly matching TRBD2 (7 bases). The germline CDR1 and CDR2 sequences are SGHTA and FQGNSA. With 4 bases removed from V and 2 bases from J, the gap between germline ends came to 20 bases. The length of the CDR3 is 17 residues. The CDR3 loop is CASSWGGVRDMQETQYF. In DNA, the CDR3 is TGTGCCAGCAGCTGGGGAGGGGTTCGGGACATGCAAGAGACCCAGTACTTC. Looking up the rest from reference TRBV7-2 and TRBJ2-5 gives the full variable domain: GAGVSQSPSNKVTEKGKDVELRCDPISGHTALYWYRQSLGQGLEFLIYFQGNSAPDKSGLPSDRFSAERTGGSVSTLTIQRTQQEDSAVYLCASSWGGVRDMQETQYFGPGTRLLVL.

This clone was seen more than once but under ten times. This chain joins TRBV18 and TRBJ2-1, with 8 bases that match TRBD1. The V gene's germline CDR1 is KGHSH and CDR2 LQKENI. The CDR3 loop spans 14 amino acids. V was pared by 3 bases and J by 7 bases, with 5 bases of the junction left unmatched. The CDR3 DNA reads as TGTGCCAGCTCACCCGCCAACAGGGGGAATGAGCAGTTCTTC. This codes for CASSPANRGNEQFF.

The chain carries TRBV4-1 and TRBJ1-6; the D is unclear. The CDR3 is made up of 15 amino acids. Germline CDR1 and CDR2: MGHRA and YSYEKL. The V end lost 0 bases, the J end lost 4 bases, and 7 bases lay between the germline ends. CDR3 sequence reads: CASSQDKPYNSPLHF. CDR3 coding DNA: TGCGCCAGCAGCCAAGATAAGCCGTATAATTCACCCCTCCACTTT.

The rearrangement joins TRBV10-3 to TRBJ2-2; 10 positions match TRBD2. The CDR3 totals 15 residues. With V trimmed by 5 bases and J by 4 bases, 4 bases remained unmatched. In germline, CDR1 is ENHRY, CDR2 SYGVKD. CDR3 in amino acids: CAISPTSGITGELFF. The CDR3 DNA follows: TGTGCCATCAGTCCCACTAGCGGGATCACCGGGGAGCTGTTTTTT.